The rows below give T cell receptor beta chains drawn from one sample of a study of metastatic and nonmetastatic thyroid tumors. TCRdb used MiXCR to call clones anew from the PCR reads. The sample holds 45,000 to 60,000 clones, approximately 17% seen once. Sequenced material: blood. These receptors were taken from a female donor with papillary thyroid cancer or a benign thyroid nodule (not recorded which). Some clones in this sample may be carry-over from other donors' samples. The CDR3 runs from the conserved cysteine through the conserved F or W. A D gene is named only where the DNA matches it firmly. Clone size is stated in some rows and not others, as once, few, many or a class when expanded.

TRBV28	NA	many	TRBJ1-5	CASSGPPLIQYSNQPQHF	TGTGCCAGCAGCGGTCCTCCGTTGATCCAATATAGCAATCAGCCCCAGCATTTT
TRBV13	TRBD2	many	TRBJ2-3	CASSPGLAGPEDTQYF	TGTGCCAGCAGCCCCGGACTAGCGGGACCCGAAGATACGCAGTATTTT
TRBV28	NA	many	TRBJ1-2	CASSDPAGLDYGYTF	TGTGCCAGCAGTGACCCCGCGGGACTTGACTATGGCTACACCTTC
TRBV20-1	NA	many	TRBJ1-1	CSALTPGRNTEAFF	TGCAGTGCCCTGACCCCTGGCAGGAACACTGAAGCTTTCTTT
TRBV27	TRBD2	medium-sized	TRBJ2-7	CASSLTSGSYEQYF	TGTGCCAGCAGTTTGACTAGCGGGAGTTACGAGCAGTACTTC
TRBV28	NA	NA	TRBJ1-5	CASRENNHPQHF	TGTGCCAGCCGTGAGAACAATCATCCCCAGCATTTT
TRBV11-1	TRBD2	few	TRBJ2-1	CASSLGMGGGAYNERFF	TGTGCCAGCAGCTTAGGCATGGGCGGGGGAGCCTACAATGAGCGGTTCTTC
TRBV12-3/TRBV12-4	NA	many	TRBJ2-1	CASSLPAPSSYNEQFF	TGTGCCAGCAGTTTACCCGCACCAAGCTCCTACAATGAGCAGTTCTTC
TRBV28	NA	many	TRBJ1-2	CASSPRWDRRTF	TGTGCCAGCAGTCCCCGCTGGGACCGGCGGACCTTC
TRBV20-1	NA	many	TRBJ1-4	CSARWRHATNEKLFF	TGCAGTGCTAGATGGAGGCATGCAACTAATGAAAAACTGTTTTTT
TRBV30	NA	NA	TRBJ1-1	CAVRVVGTAYTEAFF	TGTGCAGTAAGGGTGGTGGGGACGGCTTACACTGAAGCTTTCTTT
TRBV19	TRBD1	many	TRBJ2-2	CASSIAPWTGPPGELFF	TGTGCCAGTAGTATAGCCCCTTGGACAGGGCCTCCCGGGGAGCTGTTTTTT
TRBV6-1	NA	NA	TRBJ2-2	CASRRAELGPGELFF	TGTGCCAGCAGGCGGGCCGAGTTGGGACCGGGGGAGCTGTTTTTT
TRBV20-1	NA	NA	TRBJ2-3	CSARWSDASTDTQYF	TGCAGTGCTAGATGGTCCGACGCTAGCACAGATACGCAGTATTTT
TRBV5-1	TRBD2	many	TRBJ2-2	CASSPGLVGTGELFF	TGCGCCAGCAGCCCGGGACTAGTGGGCACCGGGGAGCTGTTTTTT
TRBV6-1	TRBD2	few	TRBJ2-3	CASSGLAGVPDTQYF	TGTGCCAGCAGTGGACTAGCGGGAGTGCCAGATACTCAGTATTTT
TRBV6-2/TRBV6-3	NA	many	TRBJ2-1	CASSYSETNEQFF	TGTGCCAGCAGTTACTCTGAGACCAATGAGCAGTTCTTC
TRBV20-1	TRBD1	many	TRBJ1-2	CSTGGANYGYTF	TGCAGCACAGGGGGCGCAAACTATGGCTACACCTTC
TRBV30	TRBD1	many	TRBJ2-1	CALTGVNEQFF	TGTGCCTTGACAGGGGTCAATGAGCAGTTCTTC
TRBV5-1	NA	many	TRBJ2-7	CASSLASSYEQYF	TGCGCCAGCAGCTTGGCCAGCTCCTACGAGCAGTACTTC
TRBV6-1	NA	many	TRBJ2-3	CASSEIPTDTQYF	TGTGCCAGCAGTGAGATCCCTACAGATACGCAGTATTTT
TRBV18	TRBD1	many	TRBJ2-7	CASSPTGTVPYEQYF	TGTGCCAGCTCACCGACTGGGACAGTTCCCTACGAGCAGTACTTC
TRBV20-1	TRBD2	few	TRBJ2-5	CSSLDLGLAGCLGGETQYF	TGCAGTTCCCTCGATCTAGGACTAGCGGGATGCCTGGGGGGAGAGACCCAGTACTTC
TRBV7-3	NA	many	TRBJ2-2	CASKLAIGELFF	TGTGCCAGCAAACTAGCAATCGGGGAGCTGTTTTTT
TRBV5-5	NA	many	TRBJ2-3	CASSLFGGTSTDTQYF	TGTGCCAGCAGCTTGTTCGGCGGGACCAGCACAGATACGCAGTATTTT
TRBV14	NA	many	TRBJ1-4	CASSQRGDEKLFF	TGTGCCAGCAGCCAAAGAGGAGATGAAAAACTGTTTTTT
TRBV19	NA	many	TRBJ1-6	CASSRDPYNSPLHF	TGTGCCAGCTCCCGGGACCCCTATAATTCACCCCTCCACTTT
TRBV20-1	NA	many	TRBJ1-2	CSARDTGKPTPNYGYTF	TGCAGTGCTAGAGATACAGGAAAACCTACCCCAAACTATGGCTACACCTTC
TRBV19	TRBD2	many	TRBJ2-5	CASSTGGSSGIKTQYF	TGTGCCAGTAGTACGGGTGGGTCTAGCGGGATTAAGACCCAGTACTTC
TRBV13	NA	many	TRBJ1-4	CASSHSGQSNEKLFF	TGTGCCAGCAGCCATTCAGGGCAGAGCAATGAAAAACTGTTTTTT
TRBV7-7	NA	NA	TRBJ1-6	CASSLAGVNSPLHF	TGTGCCAGCAGCTTAGCAGGGGTCAATTCACCCCTCCACTTT
TRBV19	NA	many	TRBJ2-5	CASSIWPDQETQYF	TGTGCCAGTAGTATCTGGCCGGATCAAGAGACCCAGTACTTC
TRBV19	TRBD2	many	TRBJ2-2	CASSIPGASGSFGELFF	TGTGCCAGTAGTATCCCTGGCGCTAGCGGGAGTTTCGGGGAGCTGTTTTTT
TRBV7-5	NA	NA	TRBJ2-1	CTSVPEVAAGTSGGTDNEQFF	NA
TRBV7-6	NA	many	TRBJ2-1	CASSLYSEYNEQFF	TGTGCCAGCAGCCTCTATAGCGAATACAATGAGCAGTTCTTC
TRBV14	TRBD1	many	TRBJ2-2	CASSWTGDTGELFF	TGTGCCAGCAGTTGGACAGGGGACACCGGGGAGCTGTTTTTT
TRBV4-1	TRBD1	many	TRBJ2-7	CASSSWTGGYGEQYF	TGCGCCAGCAGCTCATGGACAGGGGGATATGGCGAGCAGTACTTC